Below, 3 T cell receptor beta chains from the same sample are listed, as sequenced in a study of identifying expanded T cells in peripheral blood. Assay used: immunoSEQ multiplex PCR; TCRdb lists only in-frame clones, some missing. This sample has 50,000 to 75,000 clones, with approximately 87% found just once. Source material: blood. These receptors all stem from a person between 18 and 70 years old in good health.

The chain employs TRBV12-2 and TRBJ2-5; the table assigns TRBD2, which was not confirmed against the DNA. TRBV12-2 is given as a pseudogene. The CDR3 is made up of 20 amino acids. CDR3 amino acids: CASRLAPPLKTSLRQETQYF. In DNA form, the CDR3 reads TGTGCAAGTCGCTTAGCTCCCCCTCTTAAGACTAGCCTACGGCAAGAGACCCAGTACTTC.

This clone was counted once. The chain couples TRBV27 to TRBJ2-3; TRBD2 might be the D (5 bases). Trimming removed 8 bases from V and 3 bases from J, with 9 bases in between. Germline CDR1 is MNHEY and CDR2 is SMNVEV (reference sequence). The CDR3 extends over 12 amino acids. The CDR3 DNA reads TGTGCCAGCCAAGGAGGAACAGATACGCAGTATTTT. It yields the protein CASQGGTDTQYF.

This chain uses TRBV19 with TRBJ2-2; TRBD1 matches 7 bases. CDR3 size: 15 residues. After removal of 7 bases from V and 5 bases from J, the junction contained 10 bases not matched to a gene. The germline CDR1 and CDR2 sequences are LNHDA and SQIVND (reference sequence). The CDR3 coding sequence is TGTGCCAGTATCCGGGGAGACAGGGAGACCGGGGAGCTGTTTTTT. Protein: CASIRGDRETGELFF.